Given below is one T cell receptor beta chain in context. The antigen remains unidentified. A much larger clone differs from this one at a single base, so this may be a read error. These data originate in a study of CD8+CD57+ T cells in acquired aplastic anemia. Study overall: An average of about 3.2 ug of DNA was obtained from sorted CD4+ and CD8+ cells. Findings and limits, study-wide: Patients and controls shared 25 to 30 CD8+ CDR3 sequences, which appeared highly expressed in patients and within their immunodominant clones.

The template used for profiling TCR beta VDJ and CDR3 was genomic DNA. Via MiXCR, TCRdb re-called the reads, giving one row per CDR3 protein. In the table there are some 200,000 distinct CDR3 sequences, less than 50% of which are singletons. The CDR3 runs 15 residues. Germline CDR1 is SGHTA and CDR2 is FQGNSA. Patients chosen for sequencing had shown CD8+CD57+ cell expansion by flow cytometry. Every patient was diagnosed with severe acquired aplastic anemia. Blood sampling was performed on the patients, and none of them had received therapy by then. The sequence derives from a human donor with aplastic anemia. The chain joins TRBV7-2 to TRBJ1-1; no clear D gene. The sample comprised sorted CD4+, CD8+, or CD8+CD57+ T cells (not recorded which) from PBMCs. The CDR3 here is CASSLVLGGNTEASF. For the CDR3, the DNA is TGTGCCAGCAGCTTAGTGCTGGGCGGGAACACTGAAGCTTCCTTT.